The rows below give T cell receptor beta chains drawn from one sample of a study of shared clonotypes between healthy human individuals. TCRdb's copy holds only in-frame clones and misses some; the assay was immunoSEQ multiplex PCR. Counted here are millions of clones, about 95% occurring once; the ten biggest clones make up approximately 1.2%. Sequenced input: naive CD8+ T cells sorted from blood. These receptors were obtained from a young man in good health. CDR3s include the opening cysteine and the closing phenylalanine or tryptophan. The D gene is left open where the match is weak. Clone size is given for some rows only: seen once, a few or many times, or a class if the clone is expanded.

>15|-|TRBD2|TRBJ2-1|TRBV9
TGTGCCAGCAGCCATTATAGCGGGAGTGGCAATGAGCAGTTCTTC
CASSHYSGSGNEQFF
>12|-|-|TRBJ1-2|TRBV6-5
TGTGCCAGCAGTGACGACAGTGGTGGCTACACCTTC
CASSDDSGGYTF
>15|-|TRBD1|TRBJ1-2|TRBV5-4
TGTGCCAGCAGCGGGGGGGGACAGAAGGCGGATGGCTACACCTTC
CASSGGGQKADGYTF
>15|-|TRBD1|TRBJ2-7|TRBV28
TGTGCCAGCAGTTATCCCGGACAGGGGAACTACGAGCAGTACTTC
CASSYPGQGNYEQYF
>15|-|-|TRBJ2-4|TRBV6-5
TGTGCCAGCAGTAGGACACCCCTTGATGGAAACATTCAGTACTTC
CASSRTPLDGNIQYF
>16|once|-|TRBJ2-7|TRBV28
TGTGCCAGCAGTTTGATCGGTTCGGGGAGCTCCTACGAGCAGTACTTC
CASSLIGSGSSYEQYF
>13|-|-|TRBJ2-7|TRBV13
TGTGCCAGCAGCCCCCTTGGTAGCTACGAGCAGTACTTC
CASSPLGSYEQYF
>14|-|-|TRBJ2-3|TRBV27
TGTGCCAGCAGCCCTCTAGCCGGTGGGGATACGCAGTATTTT
CASSPLAGGDTQYF
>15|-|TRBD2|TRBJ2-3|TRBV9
TGTGCCAGCAGCGCTGGACTAGCGGACACAGATACGCAGTATTTT
CASSAGLADTDTQYF
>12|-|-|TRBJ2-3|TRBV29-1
TGCAGCGTTGAAACTTTTCCAGATACGCAGTATTTT
CSVETFPDTQYF
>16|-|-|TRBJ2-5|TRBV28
TGTGCCAGCAGTTTATGGGACGAGGGAGAAGGAGAGACCCAGTACTTC
CASSLWDEGEGETQYF
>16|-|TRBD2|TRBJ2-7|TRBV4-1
TGCGCCAGCAGCCAGAGGCTAGCGGGAGAAGCCTACGAGCAGTACTTC
CASSQRLAGEAYEQYF
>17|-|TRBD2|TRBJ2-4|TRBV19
TGTGCCAGTAGTATCTTACTAGCGGGGGGATCCAAAAACATTCAGTACTTC
CASSILLAGGSKNIQYF
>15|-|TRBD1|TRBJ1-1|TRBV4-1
TGCGCCAGCAGCCGCGGACAGGGTATGAACACTGAAGCTTTCTTT
CASSRGQGMNTEAFF
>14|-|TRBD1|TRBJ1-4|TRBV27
TGTGCCAGCAGTTCTCGGGACAGTAATGAAAAACTGTTTTTT
CASSSRDSNEKLFF
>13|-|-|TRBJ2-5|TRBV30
TGTGCCTGGAGTGTGGCAGGCTGGGAGACCCAGTACTTC
CAWSVAGWETQYF
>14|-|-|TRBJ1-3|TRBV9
TGTGCCAGCAGCGCCGGGACCTTAGACAACACCATATATTTT
CASSAGTLDNTIYF
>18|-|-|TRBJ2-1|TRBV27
TGTGCCAGCAGTCTACAGGGAGTTCTAGGTGAAGGTTACAATGAGCAGTTCTTC
CASSLQGVLGEGYNEQFF
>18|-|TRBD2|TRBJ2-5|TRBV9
TGTGCCAGCAGCCCTGGGACTAGCGGGACCCTTTGGGACGAGACCCAGTACTTC
CASSPGTSGTLWDETQYF
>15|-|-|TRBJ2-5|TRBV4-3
TGCGCCAGCAGCCGAACTACTGGGGCACAAGAGACCCAGTACTTC
CASSRTTGAQETQYF
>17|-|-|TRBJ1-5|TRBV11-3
TGTGCCAGCAGCTTAACCCCTTACAAGTATAGCAATCAGCCCCAGCATTTT
CASSLTPYKYSNQPQHF
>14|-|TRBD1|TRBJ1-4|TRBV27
TGTGCCAGCAGTTCACAGGGGTTTCGTGAAAAACTGTTTTTT
CASSSQGFREKLFF
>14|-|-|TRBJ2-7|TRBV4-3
TGCGCCAGCAGCCAAGATACACTCAGCTACGAGCAGTACTTC
CASSQDTLSYEQYF
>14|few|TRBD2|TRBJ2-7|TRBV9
TGTGCCAGCAGCGGGGGAGGGGACTCCTACGAGCAGTACTTC
CASSGGGDSYEQYF
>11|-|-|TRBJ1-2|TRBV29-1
TGCAGCGTTGGGGAGAACTATGGCTACACCTTC
CSVGENYGYTF
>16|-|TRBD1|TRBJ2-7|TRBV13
TGTGCCAGCAGCCTCCTAACAGGGGTGAAGATCTACGAGCAGTACTTC
CASSLLTGVKIYEQYF
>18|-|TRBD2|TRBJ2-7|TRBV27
TGTGCCAGCAGTTGGGGATCCGGGGGGGCCGAATTCTCCTACGAGCAGTACTTC
CASSWGSGGAEFSYEQYF
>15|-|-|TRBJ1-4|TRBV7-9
TGTGCCAGCAGCTTAGGACAGTTTAACAATGAAAAACTGTTTTTT
CASSLGQFNNEKLFF
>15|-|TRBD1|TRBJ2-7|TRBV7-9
TGTGCCAGCAGCTTAGCGCCGACAGGGAAGTACGAGCAGTACTTC
CASSLAPTGKYEQYF
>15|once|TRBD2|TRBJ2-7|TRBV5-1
TGCGCCAGCAGCGCACGAGCGGGGGGAGTGGACGAGCAGTACTTC
CASSARAGGVDEQYF
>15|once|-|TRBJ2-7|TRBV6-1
TGTGCCAGCAGTTCCCGAACGGGCTCCTTCTACGAGCAGTACTTC
CASSSRTGSFYEQYF
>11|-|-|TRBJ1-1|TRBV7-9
TGTGCCAGCGCAGACTACACTGAAGCTTTCTTT
CASADYTEAFF
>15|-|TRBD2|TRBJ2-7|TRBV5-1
TGCGCCAGCAGCTTGGAGCTAGCGGGTTCCTACGAGCAGTACTTC
CASSLELAGSYEQYF
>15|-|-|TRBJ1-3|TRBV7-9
TGTGCCAGCATCTCTCCCACAGGGTCAGGAAACACCATATATTTT
CASISPTGSGNTIYF
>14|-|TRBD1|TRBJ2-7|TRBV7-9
TGTGCCAGCAGCATTACAGGGGGATCCTACGAGCAGTACTTC
CASSITGGSYEQYF
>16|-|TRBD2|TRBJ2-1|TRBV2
TGTGCCAGCAGTGACGACGGGACTAGCGGGAGTCATGAGCAGTTCTTC
CASSDDGTSGSHEQFF
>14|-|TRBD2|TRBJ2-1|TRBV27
TGTGCCAGCCTTCGGAACGGGGGGGCCGATGAGCAGTTCTTC
CASLRNGGADEQFF
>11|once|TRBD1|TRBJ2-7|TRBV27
TGTGCCAGTGGACAGGGCTACGAGCAGTACTTC
CASGQGYEQYF
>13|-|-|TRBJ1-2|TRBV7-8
TGTGCCAGCAGCCCCTCGGGGGGCAGGGGCTACACCTTC
CASSPSGGRGYTF
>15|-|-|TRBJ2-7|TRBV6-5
TGTGCCAGCAGTTACGGAACGGTTTCCTCCTACGAGCAGTACTTC
CASSYGTVSSYEQYF
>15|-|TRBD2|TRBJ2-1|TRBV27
TGTGCCAGCAAAGACGGGAGGAGCTCCTACAATGAGCAGTTCTTC
CASKDGRSSYNEQFF
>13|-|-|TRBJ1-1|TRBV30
TGTGCCTGGAGTTTGGGTATGAACACTGAAGCTTTCTTT
CAWSLGMNTEAFF
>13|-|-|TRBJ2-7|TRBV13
TGTGCCAGCAGTCCCCCGTCAGAGAACGAGCAGTACTTC
CASSPPSENEQYF
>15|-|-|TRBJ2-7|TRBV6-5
TGTGCCAGCAGTTACTTTGGGGGGGCCTCCTACGAGCAGTACTTC
CASSYFGGASYEQYF
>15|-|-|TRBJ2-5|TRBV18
TGTGCCAGCTCCCAGACGGCAGGGGGGCAAGAGACCCAGTACTTC
CASSQTAGGQETQYF